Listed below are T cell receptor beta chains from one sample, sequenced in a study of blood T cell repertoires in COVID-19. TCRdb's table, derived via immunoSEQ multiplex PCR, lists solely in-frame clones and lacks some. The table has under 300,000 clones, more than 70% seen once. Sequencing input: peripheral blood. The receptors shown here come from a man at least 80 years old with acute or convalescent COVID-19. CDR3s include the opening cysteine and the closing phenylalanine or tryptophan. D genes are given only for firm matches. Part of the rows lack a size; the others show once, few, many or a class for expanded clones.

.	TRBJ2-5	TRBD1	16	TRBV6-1	CASTDGTGGFPETQYF	TGTGCCAGCACTGACGGGACAGGGGGCTTTCCGGAGACCCAGTACTTC
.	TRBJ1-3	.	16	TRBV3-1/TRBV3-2	CASSPRPRISGNTIYF	TGTGCCAGCAGCCCCCGGCCGCGGATCTCTGGAAACACCATATATTTT
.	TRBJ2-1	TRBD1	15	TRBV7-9	CASSTRQGASNEQFF	TGTGCCAGCAGCACGAGACAGGGGGCCTCGAATGAGCAGTTCTTC
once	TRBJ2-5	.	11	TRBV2	CASTREETQYF	TGTGCCAGCACAAGAGAAGAGACCCAGTACTTC
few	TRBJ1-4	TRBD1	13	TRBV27	CASSKDRVGKLFF	TGTGCCAGCAGTAAGGACAGGGTTGGAAAACTGTTTTTT
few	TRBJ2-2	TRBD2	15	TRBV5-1	CASSLGLAATGELFF	TGCGCCAGCAGCCTAGGACTAGCGGCGACCGGGGAGCTGTTTTTT
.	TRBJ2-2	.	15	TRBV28	CASSPRVSAAGELFF	TGTGCCAGCAGTCCTAGGGTGTCAGCGGCTGGGGAGCTGTTTTTT
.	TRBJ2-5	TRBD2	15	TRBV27	CASSFWGGGQETQYF	TGTGCCAGCAGTTTTTGGGGGGGAGGGCAAGAGACCCAGTACTTC
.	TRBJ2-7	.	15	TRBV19	CASSLPYGPPYEQYF	TGTGCCAGTAGCCTTCCTTATGGCCCTCCCTACGAGCAGTACTTC
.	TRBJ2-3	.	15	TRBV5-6	CASSWRMPGTDTQYF	TGTGCCAGCAGCTGGCGGATGCCGGGCACAGATACGCAGTATTTT
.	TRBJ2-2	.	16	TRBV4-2	CASSQTEDFATGELFF	TGTGCCAGCAGCCAGACGGAGGACTTTGCGACCGGGGAGCTGTTTTTT
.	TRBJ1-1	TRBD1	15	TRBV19	CASSSTPGGNTEAFF	TGTGCCAGTAGCTCAACTCCAGGGGGGAACACTGAAGCTTTCTTT
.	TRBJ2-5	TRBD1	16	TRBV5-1	CASSLGLGQGRETQYF	TGCGCCAGCAGCTTGGGTTTAGGACAGGGACGAGAGACCCAGTACTTC
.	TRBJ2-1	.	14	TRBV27	CASSSPRYLGEQFF	TGTGCCAGCAGTTCCCCGAGGTACTTGGGTGAGCAGTTCTTC
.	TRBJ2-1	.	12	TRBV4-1	CASSPRLNEQFF	TGCGCCAGCAGCCCGAGGTTGAATGAGCAGTTCTTC
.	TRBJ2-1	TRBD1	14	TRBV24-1	CATSGGGLLSEQFF	TGTGCCACCAGTGGAGGGGGCCTTTTAAGTGAGCAGTTCTTC
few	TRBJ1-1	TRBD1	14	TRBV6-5	CASRPGTANTEAFF	TGTGCCAGCAGACCCGGGACAGCAAACACTGAAGCTTTCTTT
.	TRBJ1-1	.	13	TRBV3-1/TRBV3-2	CASSQGGWTEAFF	TGTGCCAGCAGCCAAGGGGGCTGGACTGAAGCTTTCTTT
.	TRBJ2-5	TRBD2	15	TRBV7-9	CASSLRGVDQETQYF	TGTGCCAGCAGCTTACGGGGGGTCGACCAAGAGACCCAGTACTTC
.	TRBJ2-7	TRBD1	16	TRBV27	CASSLTQGEVGYEQYF	TGTGCCAGCAGTCTCACACAGGGGGAAGTGGGCTACGAGCAGTACTTC
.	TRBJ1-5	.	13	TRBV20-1	CSASDVLNQPQHF	TGCAGTGCTAGTGACGTACTAAATCAGCCCCAGCATTTT
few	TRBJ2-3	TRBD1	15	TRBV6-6	CASSYRDRPTDTQYF	TGTGCCAGCAGTTACCGGGACAGACCCACAGATACGCAGTATTTT
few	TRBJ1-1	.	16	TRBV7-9	CASSLGSRRVNTEAFF	TGTGCCAGCAGCTTGGGTAGTAGGAGGGTGAACACTGAAGCTTTCTTT
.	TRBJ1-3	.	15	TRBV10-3	CAISDPHGQGNTIYF	TGTGCCATCAGTGACCCCCACGGACAAGGAAACACCATATATTTT
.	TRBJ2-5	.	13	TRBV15	CATEGRYGETQYF	TGTGCCACCGAGGGCAGGTACGGGGAGACCCAGTACTTC
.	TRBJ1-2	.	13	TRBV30	CAWAPQGRGGYTF	TGTGCCTGGGCCCCACAGGGTCGCGGTGGCTACACCTTC
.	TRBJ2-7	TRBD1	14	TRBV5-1	CASSLTGTVPEQYF	TGCGCCAGCAGCTTAACCGGGACAGTCCCCGAGCAGTACTTC